This TCR beta chain was captured in a study of T cells after yellow fever vaccination. TCRdb reprocessed the 5' RACE reads via MiXCR and lists one record per CDR3 protein. The data show roughly 170,000 distinct CDR3 sequences, around 9.3% seen once. The CDR3 totals 17 residues. Germline V gene sequence: CDR1 LGHNA, CDR2 YSLEER. Unmatched junction bases numbered 11, after V lost 0 bases and J lost 6 bases. This clonotype was counted ten times or more. The sequence came from a man between 18 and 29 years old who received the YFV17D yellow fever vaccine. Source: CD8+ T cells sorted from PBMCs, taken 45 days after the yellow fever booster vaccination. The chain couples TRBV4-3 to TRBJ2-3; TRBD2 agrees at 8 bases. CDR3 sequence: CASSQDDTRGGSDTQYF. CDR3 DNA sequence: TGCGCCAGCAGCCAAGATGACACACGGGGGGGCTCCGATACGCAGTATTTT.